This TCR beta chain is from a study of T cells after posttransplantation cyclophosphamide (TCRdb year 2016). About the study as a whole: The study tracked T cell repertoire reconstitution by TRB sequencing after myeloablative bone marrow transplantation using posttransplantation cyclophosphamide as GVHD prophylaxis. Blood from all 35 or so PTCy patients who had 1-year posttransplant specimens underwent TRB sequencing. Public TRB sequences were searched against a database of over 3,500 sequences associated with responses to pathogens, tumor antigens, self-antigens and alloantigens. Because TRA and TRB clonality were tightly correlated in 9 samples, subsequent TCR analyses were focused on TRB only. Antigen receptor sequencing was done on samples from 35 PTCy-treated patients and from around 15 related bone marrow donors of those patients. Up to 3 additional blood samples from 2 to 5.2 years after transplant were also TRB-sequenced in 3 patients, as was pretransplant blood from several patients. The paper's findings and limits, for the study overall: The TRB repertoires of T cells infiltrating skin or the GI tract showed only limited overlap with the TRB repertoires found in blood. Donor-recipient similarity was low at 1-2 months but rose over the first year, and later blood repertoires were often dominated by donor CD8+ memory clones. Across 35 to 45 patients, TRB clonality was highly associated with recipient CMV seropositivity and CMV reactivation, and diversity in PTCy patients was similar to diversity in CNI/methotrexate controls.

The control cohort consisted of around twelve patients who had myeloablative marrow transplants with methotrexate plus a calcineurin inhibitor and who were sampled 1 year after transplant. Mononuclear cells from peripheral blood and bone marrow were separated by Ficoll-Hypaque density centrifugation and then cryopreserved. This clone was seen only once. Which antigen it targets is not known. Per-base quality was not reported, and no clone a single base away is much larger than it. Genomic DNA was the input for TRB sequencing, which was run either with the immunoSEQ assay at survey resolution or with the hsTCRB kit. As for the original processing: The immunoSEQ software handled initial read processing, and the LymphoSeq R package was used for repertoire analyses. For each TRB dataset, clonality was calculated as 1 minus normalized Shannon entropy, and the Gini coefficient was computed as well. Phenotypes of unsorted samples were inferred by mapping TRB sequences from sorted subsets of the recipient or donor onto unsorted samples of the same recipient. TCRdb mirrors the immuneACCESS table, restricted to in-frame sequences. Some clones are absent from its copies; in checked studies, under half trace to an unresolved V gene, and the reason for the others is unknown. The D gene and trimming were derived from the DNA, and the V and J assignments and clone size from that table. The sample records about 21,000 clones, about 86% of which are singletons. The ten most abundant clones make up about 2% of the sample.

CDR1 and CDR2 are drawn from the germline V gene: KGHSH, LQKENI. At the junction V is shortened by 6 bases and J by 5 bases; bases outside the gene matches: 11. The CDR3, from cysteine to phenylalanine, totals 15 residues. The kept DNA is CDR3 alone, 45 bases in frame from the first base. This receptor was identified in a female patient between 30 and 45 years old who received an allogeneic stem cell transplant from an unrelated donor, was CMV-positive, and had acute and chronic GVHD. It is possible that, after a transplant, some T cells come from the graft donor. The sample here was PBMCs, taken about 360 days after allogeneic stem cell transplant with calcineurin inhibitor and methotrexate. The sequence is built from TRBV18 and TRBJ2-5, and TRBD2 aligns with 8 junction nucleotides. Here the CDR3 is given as CASSPYTGLEETQYF. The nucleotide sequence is TGTGCCAGCTCGCCGTATACGGGACTAGAGGAGACCCAGTACTTC.